The present TCR beta chain was sequenced within a study of graft-versus-host responses after intestinal transplantation. CDR3 length equals 14 residues. In germline, CDR1 is LGHNT, CDR2 FRNRAP. The V gene lost 5 bases and the J gene lost 4 bases, with 12 bases spanning the gap. In this sample, this clone is medium-sized (0.01 to 0.1%). Here immunoSEQ multiplex PCR was the method, and the copy in TCRdb shows in-frame clones only, minus some. The sample holds about 4,600 clones, 20% to 30% seen once. The sample in question was alloreactive CD4+ T cells from a mixed lymphocyte reaction culture, obtained before intestinal transplant. As for subset: CFSE-low proliferating T cells sorted from approximately 6-day pre-transplant mixed lymphocyte reaction (GvH or HvG direction). This sequence was found in a human patient who received an intestinal transplant. This sequence joins TRBV12-5 and TRBJ1-3; the D gene is possibly TRBD1 (5 bases). This chain's CDR3 is CASGTGSAGNTIYF. CDR3 DNA: TGTGCTAGTGGTACAGGCTCGGCCGGAAACACCATATATTTT.